This T cell receptor beta chain was captured in a study of blood T cell repertoires in COVID-19. Whole-study context: In each case, the material was cDNA or gDNA derived from T cells, B-cell-depleted T cells, or PBMCs.

This clone was counted between two and nine times. Measured with immunoSEQ multiplex PCR; TCRdb has only the in-frame clones, and not every one. The table shows fewer than 200,000 clones, with 76% occurring only once. V was pared by 8 bases and J by 2 bases, with 16 bases between. CDR1 and CDR2 (germline): ENHRY, SYGVKD. CDR3 length: 15 residues. Sequencing was done on a sample of peripheral blood. The sequence was obtained from a woman aged 45 to 65 with active or convalescent COVID-19. V usage is TRBV10-3 and J usage is TRBJ2-1; a possible D gene is TRBD2 (6 bases). Written as DNA, the CDR3 is TGTGCCATCGGCGACCGGGACTCTCCCTACAATGAGCAGTTCTTC. Amino acids: CAIGDRDSPYNEQFF.